The clone carrying this T cell receptor (beta chain) was counted many times. Its antigen remains unknown. Investigators profiled TCR beta VDJ and CDR3 from genomic DNA template. In TCRdb, the reads were re-called with MiXCR into one record per CDR3 protein. The sample has tens of thousands of distinct CDR3 sequences, approximately 51% seen once. The source of the sample is a study of CD8+CD57+ T cells in acquired aplastic anemia. For the study at large: Sorted CD4+ and CD8+ cells yielded DNA averaging around 3.2 ug. Healthy donors yielded about 10.8 million CD4+ cell reads on average.

Unmatched junction bases numbered 9, after V lost 5 bases and J lost 5 bases. The germline V gene has CDR1 DFQATT and CDR2 SNEGSKA (reference sequence). CDR3 size: 14 residues. Overall study results and limits: A set of roughly 27 CD8+ CDR3 sequences was shared between patients and controls, and these sequences appeared highly expressed in patients.

Sequencing was performed on sorted CD4+, CD8+, or CD8+CD57+ T cells (not recorded which) from PBMCs. The receptor's source is a human donor in good health, serving as a control. V usage is TRBV20-1 and J usage is TRBJ1-1; 9 bases are a match to TRBD1. CDR3 DNA sequence: TGCAGTGCTCGGACGGGACAGGGCTATACTGAAGCTTTCTTT. This sequence encodes CSARTGQGYTEAFF.